This TCR beta chain was sequenced during a study of T and B cells in COVID-19 patients. This clonotype was seen more than once but under ten times. TRB was amplified from about 260-540 ng of blood genomic DNA. From germline, CDR1 is MNHEY and CDR2 SVGAGI. This CDR3 has 13 residues. The V and J ends lost 6 bases and 4 bases respectively, with 9 bases between them. BIOMED2 TRB-A/B primer pools were used in multiplex TRB PCR. In TCRdb, the multiplex PCR reads were re-called with MiXCR into one record per CDR3 protein. The sample yields 7,500 to 8,500 distinct CDR3 sequences, about 38% seen once. This sequence joins TRBV6-5 and TRBJ2-2; D gene ambiguous. Sequences were obtained from blood. The clonotype was recovered from a human donor who had recovered from COVID-19. This CDR3 is CASSPAGTGELFF. Here the CDR3 DNA reads TGTGCCAGCAGCCCGGCAGGCACCGGGGAGCTGTTTTTT.